These T cell receptor beta chains were read from a single sample in a study of T cells in Graves' hyperthyroidism and ophthalmopathy. TCRdb passed the multiplex PCR reads through MiXCR, listing each CDR3 protein once. The sample contains about 350,000 distinct CDR3 sequences, 15% to 20% of which appear only once. The specimen sequenced was blood. These receptors all come from a woman in her twenties or thirties with Graves' hyperthyroidism that later progressed to Graves' ophthalmopathy. CDR3s include the opening cysteine and the closing phenylalanine or tryptophan. The D gene is left open where the match is weak. Clone size is stated in some rows and not others, as once, few, many or a class when expanded.

d_call	v_call	cdr3_length	j_call	clone_size	cdr3_nt	cdr3_aa
NA	TRBV6-2/TRBV6-3	17	TRBJ1-4	few	TGTGCCAGCAGTTACTCACAACAGGAGTATGCTAATGAAAAACTGTTTTTT	CASSYSQQEYANEKLFF
NA	TRBV2	14	TRBJ2-7	many	TGTGCCAGCAGTGTAATAGAGGGGTTCTACGAGCAGTACTTC	CASSVIEGFYEQYF
NA	TRBV6-1	13	TRBJ1-1	NA	TGTGCCAGCATCCCGACAGGGAACACTGAAGCTTTCTTT	CASIPTGNTEAFF
NA	TRBV6-1	15	TRBJ2-2	many	TGTGCCAGCACTAGGGGGGGGTCGTTGGCCGGGGAGCTGTTTTTT	CASTRGGSLAGELFF
NA	TRBV4-1	15	TRBJ1-5	NA	TGCGCCAGCAGCCAAGCGACCGGGGAGGGTCAGCCCCAGCATTTT	CASSQATGEGQPQHF
NA	TRBV2	15	TRBJ2-1	many	TGTGCCAGCATTTCCCCGGGGGCATCAATCCATGAGCAGTTCTTC	CASISPGASIHEQFF
TRBD2	TRBV9	18	TRBJ2-1	many	TGTGCCAGCAGCCCCTGGACTAGCGGGAGGGCCTCCTACAATGAGCAGTTCTTC	CASSPWTSGRASYNEQFF
NA	TRBV9	13	TRBJ1-5	few	TGTGCCAGCAGCGGAGGTTTTAATCAGCCCCAGCATTTT	CASSGGFNQPQHF
NA	TRBV24-1	14	TRBJ1-1	many	TGTGCCACCAGTGATTCAGAAGGGGGAACTGAAGCTTTCTTT	CATSDSEGGTEAFF
NA	TRBV14	17	TRBJ2-1	few	TGTGCCAGCAGCCAAGAAAGGTACGCGGAACCCTGCAATGAGCAGTTCTTC	CASSQERYAEPCNEQFF
NA	TRBV29-1	15	TRBJ2-1	many	TGCAGCGTTCATTCAATGGTCGGGCGTTACAATGAGCAGTTCTTC	CSVHSMVGRYNEQFF
NA	TRBV27	14	TRBJ2-7	many	TGTGCCAGCAGTTTATCGCAGGGATCCTACGAGCAGTACTTC	CASSLSQGSYEQYF
NA	TRBV28	16	TRBJ2-2	few	TGTGCCAGCAGTCCCTGGACCGATAGTTCCGGCGGGGAGCTGTTTTTT	CASSPWTDSSGGELFF
TRBD1	TRBV19	13	TRBJ1-1	few	TGTGCCAGAACGACAGGGAGGAACACTGAAGCTTTCTTT	CARTTGRNTEAFF
NA	TRBV20-1	13	TRBJ1-5	many	TGCAGTGCTATACCAGGGCCAAATCAGCCCCAGCATTTT	CSAIPGPNQPQHF
NA	TRBV5-1	11	TRBJ2-5	many	TGCGCCAGCAGCTTGGACAGGAACTTGTACTTC	CASSLDRNLYF
NA	TRBV28	13	TRBJ2-5	many	TGTGCCAGCAGAACTGGCCTTTGGGAGACCCAGTACTTC	CASRTGLWETQYF
NA	TRBV19	15	TRBJ1-2	few	TGTGCCAGTAGTATCCTCTCCAGGGTGCCGGGGGGCTACACCTTC	CASSILSRVPGGYTF
TRBD1	TRBV24-1	16	TRBJ2-3	many	TGTGCCACCAGTGATTCCTCCCGACAGGGGGTGGATACGCAGTATTTT	CATSDSSRQGVDTQYF
TRBD1	TRBV3-1	15	TRBJ1-5	few	TGTGCCAGCAGCCAAGGACAGGGGCCTTATCAGCCCCAGCATTTT	CASSQGQGPYQPQHF
NA	TRBV6-1	14	TRBJ2-7	many	TGTGCCAGCAGCTCTCACAAGTTCGCCTACGAGCAGTACTTC	CASSSHKFAYEQYF
TRBD2	TRBV4-1	17	TRBJ2-4	NA	TGCGCCAGCAGCCAAGAATACCTAGCGGCACACAAAAACATTCAGTACTTC	CASSQEYLAAHKNIQYF